This TCR beta chain was recorded in a study of blood T cell repertoires in COVID-19. Turning to the study itself: Sources were T cells, B-cell-depleted T cells, or PBMCs; the material itself was cDNA or gDNA.

Germline V lookup: CDR1 ENHRY, CDR2 SYGVKD. The CDR3 runs 17 residues. Deletions cut 5 bases from V and 1 base from J, with 20 bases between. In the study's own analysis: The authors estimated nucleated cell counts from reference gene primer amplification. The repertoire was sequenced with immunoSEQ multiplex PCR; TCRdb's copy has only in-frame clones and lacks some. Clonal size and the V and J genes are those of that table, whereas D and trimming came from the DNA. The table lists tens of thousands of clones, about 90% of them singletons. This clonotype was sampled from a man at least 80 years old in a cohort sampled during active COVID-19. J is TRBJ1-1 and V is TRBV10-3; D might be TRBD1 (6 bases). Sequencing was done on a sample of peripheral blood. The CDR3: CAISPPTGKVKNTEAFF. In DNA, the CDR3 is TGTGCCATCAGTCCCCCAACAGGGAAAGTTAAGAACACTGAAGCTTTCTTT.